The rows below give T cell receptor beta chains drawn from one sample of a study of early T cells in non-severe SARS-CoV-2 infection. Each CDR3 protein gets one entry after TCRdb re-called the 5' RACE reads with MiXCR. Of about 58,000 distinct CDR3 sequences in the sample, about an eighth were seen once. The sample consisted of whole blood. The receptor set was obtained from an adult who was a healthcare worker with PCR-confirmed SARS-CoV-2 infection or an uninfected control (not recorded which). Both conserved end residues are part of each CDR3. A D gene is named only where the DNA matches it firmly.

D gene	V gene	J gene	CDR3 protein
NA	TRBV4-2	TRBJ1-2	CASSQAGRLYGYTF
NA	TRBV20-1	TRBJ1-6	CSARDGASPLHF
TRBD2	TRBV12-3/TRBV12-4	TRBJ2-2	CASSPSGRGTGELFF
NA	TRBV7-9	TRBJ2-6	CASSRRGHGANVLTF
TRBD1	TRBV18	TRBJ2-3	CASSSTISDRASTDTQYF
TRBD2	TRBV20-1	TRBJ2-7	CSVAGIDYEQYF
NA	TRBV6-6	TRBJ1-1	CASSYSGGAEAFF
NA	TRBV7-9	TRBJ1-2	CATSRQGLDGYTF
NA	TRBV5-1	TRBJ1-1	CASSFGEGTEAFF
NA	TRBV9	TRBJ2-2	CASSVTFHTGELFF
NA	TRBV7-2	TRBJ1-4	CASSLVQEVQEKLFF
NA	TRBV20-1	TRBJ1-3	CSARWARGNTIYF
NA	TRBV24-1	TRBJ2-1	CATSDPGGSSYNEQFF
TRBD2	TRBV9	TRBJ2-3	CASSGEGLSTDTQYF
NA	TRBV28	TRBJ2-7	CATRLSQTYEQYF
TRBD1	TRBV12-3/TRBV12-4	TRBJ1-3	CASWGDSSGNTIYF
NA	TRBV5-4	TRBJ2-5	CASSSGSYAGQETQYF
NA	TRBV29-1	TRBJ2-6	CSVFSGANVLTF
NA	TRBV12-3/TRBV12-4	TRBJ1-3	CASSWGRGATGGNTIYF
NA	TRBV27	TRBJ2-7	CASSLPPHGRSEVHF
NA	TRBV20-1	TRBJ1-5	CSAQPSGRGPQHF
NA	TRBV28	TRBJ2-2	CASSPRNTGELFF
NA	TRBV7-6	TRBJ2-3	CASSLYSRDTQYF
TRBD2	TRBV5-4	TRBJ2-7	CASRRTSAPYEQYF
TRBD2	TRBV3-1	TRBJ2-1	CATSTRLAGDGHNEQFF
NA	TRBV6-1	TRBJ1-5	CASSDPPGKTNQPQHF
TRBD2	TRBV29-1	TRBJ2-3	CSVGLAGGPEDTQYF
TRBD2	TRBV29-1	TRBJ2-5	CSAGTPGRGGETQYF
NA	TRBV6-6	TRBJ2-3	CASSRGGQTTSTDTQYF
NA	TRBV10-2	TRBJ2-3	CASQSRGDRPDTQYF
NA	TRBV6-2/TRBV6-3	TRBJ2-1	CASSYAGRSIEQFF
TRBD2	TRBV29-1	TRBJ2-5	CSGTSGDETQYF
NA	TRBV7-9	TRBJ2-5	CASRPALPGTQYF
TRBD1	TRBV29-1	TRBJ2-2	CSVEEGQGAETGELFF
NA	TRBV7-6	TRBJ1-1	CASSWGHRPNTEAFF
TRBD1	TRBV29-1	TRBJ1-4	CSALTGGDEKLFF
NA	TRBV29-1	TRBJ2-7	CSVAAWSSYEQYF
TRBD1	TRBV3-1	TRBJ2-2	CASSQPGQGGTGELFF
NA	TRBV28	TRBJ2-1	CASSFSLYNEQFF
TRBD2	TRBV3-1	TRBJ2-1	CASSPTSGPHPNEQFF
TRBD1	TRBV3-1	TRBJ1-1	CASSQIQGAGAEAFF
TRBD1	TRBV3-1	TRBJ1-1	CASRSRDRGTFF
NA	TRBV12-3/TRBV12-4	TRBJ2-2	CASNLGGYGELFF
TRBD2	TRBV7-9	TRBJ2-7	CASSATSGRTYEQYF
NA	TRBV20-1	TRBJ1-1	CSAVPAGVWDTEAFF
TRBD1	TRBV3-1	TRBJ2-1	CASSLPTGNYNEQFF
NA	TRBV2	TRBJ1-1	CASSVLSKSTEAFF
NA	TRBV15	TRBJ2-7	CATSRDKGSTYEQYF
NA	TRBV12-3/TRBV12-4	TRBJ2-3	CASSPSTGSTDTQYF
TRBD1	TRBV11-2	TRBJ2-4	CASRNRGYIQYF
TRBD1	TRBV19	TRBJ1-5	CASRLGGRQPQHF
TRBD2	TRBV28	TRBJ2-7	CASSRARTSAYF
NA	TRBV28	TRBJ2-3	CASSLLSLAASTDTQYF
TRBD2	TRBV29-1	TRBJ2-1	CSVARLAAESEQFF
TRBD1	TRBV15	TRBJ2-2	CATSRGQGTGELFF